This entry lists 10 T cell receptor beta chains sequenced from one sample in a study of shared clonotypes between healthy human individuals. TCRdb's copy holds only in-frame clones and misses some; the assay was immunoSEQ multiplex PCR. The sample contains about 1.5 million clones, around 95% of which appear only once. Source material: naive CD4+ T cells sorted from blood. Subset noted: CD45RA+ positively selected. These receptors came from a man aged 25 to 40 in good health.

This clone was seen just once. The chain uses TRBV4-3 and TRBJ1-5; weak D call: TRBD1 (5 bases). The CDR3 length is 16 residues. V lost 0 bases, J lost 6 bases, and 15 bases lay in between. The germline gives CDR1 LGHNA, CDR2 YSLEER. CDR3 sequence (DNA): TGCGCCAGCAGCCAAGAGTATCGACAGACCGGTCAGCCCCAGCATTTT. Protein sequence: CASSQEYRQTGQPQHF.

This sequence joins TRBV7-2 and TRBJ2-1, with 13 bases identical to TRBD2. CDR3 length equals 18 residues. V was pared by 1 base and J by 3 bases, with 6 bases of the junction left unmatched. Germline V gene sequence: CDR1 SGHTA, CDR2 FQGNSA. CDR3 loop: CASSLGTSGRVDYNEQFF. CDR3 nucleotide sequence: TGTGCCAGCAGCTTAGGCACTAGCGGGAGGGTAGACTACAATGAGCAGTTCTTC.

This chain uses TRBV11-2 with TRBJ2-5; 7 bases map to TRBD1. The CDR3 contains 15 residues. Germline loops: CDR1 SGHAT, CDR2 FQNNGV. The V segment lost 5 bases and the J segment 2 bases; nucleotides outside the gene matches: 8. In DNA form, the CDR3 reads TGTGCCAGCAGCCAAAGGGGGACAGTACAAGAGACCCAGTACTTC. Amino acids: CASSQRGTVQETQYF.

The CDR3 loop is CASSSQAASGIRETQYF. For the CDR3, the DNA is TGTGCCAGCAGTTCTCAAGCGGCTAGCGGGATTCGAGAGACCCAGTACTTC. The chain couples TRBV28 to TRBJ2-5; TRBD2 matches at 9 bases. Germline CDR1 MDHEN, CDR2 SYDVKM. The CDR3 covers 17 residues. J was trimmed by 4 bases and V by 4 bases; bases with no gene match: 13. The whole variable domain, filled in from reference TRBV28 and TRBJ2-5, reads DVKVTQSSRYLVKRTGEKVFLECVQDMDHENMFWYRQDPGLGLRLIYFSYDVKMKEKGDIPEGYSVSREKKERFSLILESASTNQTSMYLCASSSQAASGIRETQYFGPGTRLLVL.

This rearrangement joins TRBV9 to TRBJ2-7, with D possibly TRBD2 on 6 matching bases. The germline V gene encodes CDR1 SGDLS and CDR2 YYNGEE. The ends were cut back, 3 bases at V and 5 bases at J, with 9 bases in the middle. The CDR3 contains 12 residues. CDR3 in amino acids: CASSATGDEQYF. CDR3 DNA: TGTGCCAGCAGCGCGACGGGGGACGAGCAGTACTTC.

The chain couples TRBV5-5 to TRBJ2-7, with no clear D. V was clipped by 1 base and J by 3 bases, with 5 bases between them. This CDR3 has 12 residues. Per the germline V gene, CDR1 is SGHKS and CDR2 is YYEKEE (reference sequence). The CDR3 is CASSLKNYEQYF. The CDR3 DNA reads TGTGCCAGCAGCTTGAAGAACTACGAGCAGTACTTC.

This chain joins TRBV30 and TRBJ2-7; possibly TRBD1 for D (6 bases). CDR3 size: 15 residues. Germline V gene data show CDR1 as GTSNPN and CDR2 as SVGIG (reference sequence). Trimming removed 5 bases from V and 0 bases from J, with 17 bases in between. CDR3 residues: CAWRPDSTPSYEQYF. The CDR3, as DNA: TGTGCCTGGCGTCCGGACAGCACTCCCTCCTACGAGCAGTACTTC.

The CDR3, as DNA: TGTGCCAGCAGCCGGGGACAGGGGCGAGAGACCCAGTACTTC. Protein product: CASSRGQGRETQYF. V usage is TRBV5-4 and J usage is TRBJ2-5; 10 bases agree with TRBD1. Germline trimming cut 4 bases from V and 4 bases from J; bases unmatched to any gene: 4. This CDR3 contains 14 residues. CDR1 and CDR2 (germline): SGHNT, YYREEE (reference sequence).

The chain combines TRBV5-1 with TRBJ2-3; 11 bases line up with TRBD2. Germline V gene lookup returns CDR1 SGHRS and CDR2 YFSETQ. The CDR3 runs to 18 residues. With V trimmed by 1 base and J by 0 bases, 7 bases remained unmatched. CDR3 nucleotide sequence: TGCGCCAGCAGCTTGATGCTAGCGGGAGGAACTAGCACAGATACGCAGTATTTT. It is translated as CASSLMLAGGTSTDTQYF.

The chain combines TRBV7-2 with TRBJ2-7; D may be TRBD1 or TRBD2 (6 bases each). V was clipped by 1 base and J by 4 bases, with 11 bases between them. The CDR3 contains 14 residues. Germline-derived CDR1 and CDR2 are SGHTA and FQGNSA. This CDR3 is CASSLEGGKYEQYF. The CDR3 DNA reads TGTGCCAGCAGCTTAGAGGGGGGCAAGTACGAGCAGTACTTC.